The entry that follows covers one T cell receptor beta chain sequence. Profiling relied on immunoSEQ multiplex PCR, and the TCRdb table lists in-frame clones only, not all of them. The sample holds over 50,000 clones, around 90% seen once. Per germline, CDR1 SGHDT and CDR2 YYEEEE. V shed 1 base and J shed 1 base, with 5 bases lying between them. The CDR3 loop spans 13 amino acids. The data originate from a study of T cell changes during pregnancy in multiple sclerosis. The genes are TRBV5-6 and TRBJ1-1; unclear D gene. This TCR was sampled from a female donor with multiple sclerosis, enrolled in a pregnancy study. Here the sequenced sample was peripheral blood, taken in the first trimester of pregnancy. CDR3 loop: CASSLNRNTEAFF. DNA of the CDR3: TGTGCCAGCAGCTTGAACAGGAACACTGAAGCTTTCTTT.